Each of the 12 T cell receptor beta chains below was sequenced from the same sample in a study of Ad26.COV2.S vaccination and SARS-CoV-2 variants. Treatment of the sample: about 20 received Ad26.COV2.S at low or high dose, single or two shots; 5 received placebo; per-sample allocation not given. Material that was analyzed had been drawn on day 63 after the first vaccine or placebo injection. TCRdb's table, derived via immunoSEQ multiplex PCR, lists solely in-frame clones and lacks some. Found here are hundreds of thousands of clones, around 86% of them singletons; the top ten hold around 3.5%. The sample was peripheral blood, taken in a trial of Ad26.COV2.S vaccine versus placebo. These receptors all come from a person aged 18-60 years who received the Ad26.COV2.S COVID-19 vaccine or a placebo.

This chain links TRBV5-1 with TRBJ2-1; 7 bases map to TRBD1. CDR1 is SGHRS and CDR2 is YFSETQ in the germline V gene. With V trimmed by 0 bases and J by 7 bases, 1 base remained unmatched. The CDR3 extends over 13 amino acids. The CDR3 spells CASSLAGGNEQFF. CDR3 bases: TGCGCCAGCAGCTTGGCAGGGGGTAATGAGCAGTTCTTC.

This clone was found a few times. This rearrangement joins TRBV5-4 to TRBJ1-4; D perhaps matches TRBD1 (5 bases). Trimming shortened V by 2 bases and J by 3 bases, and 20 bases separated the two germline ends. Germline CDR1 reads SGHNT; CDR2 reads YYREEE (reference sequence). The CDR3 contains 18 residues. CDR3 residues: CASSFKGRAVLANEKLFF. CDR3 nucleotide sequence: TGTGCCAGCAGCTTCAAGGGCAGGGCGGTGCTGGCTAATGAAAAACTGTTTTTT.

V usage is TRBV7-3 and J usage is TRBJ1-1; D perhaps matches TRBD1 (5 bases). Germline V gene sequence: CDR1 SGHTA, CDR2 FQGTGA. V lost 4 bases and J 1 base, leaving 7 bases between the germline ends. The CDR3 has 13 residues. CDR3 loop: CASSSGRNTEAFF. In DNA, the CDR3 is TGTGCCAGCAGCTCGGGACGGAACACTGAAGCTTTCTTT.

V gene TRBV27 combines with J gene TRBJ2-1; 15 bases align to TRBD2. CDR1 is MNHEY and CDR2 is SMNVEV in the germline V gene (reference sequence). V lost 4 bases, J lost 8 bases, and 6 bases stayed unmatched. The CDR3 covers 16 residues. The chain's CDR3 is CASSWGTSGGPDEQFF. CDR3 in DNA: TGTGCCAGCAGTTGGGGGACTAGCGGGGGGCCGGATGAGCAGTTCTTC.

The CDR3 DNA follows: TGCAGCGTCGGCCATCGGGGATATGGCTACACCTTC. Translating gives CSVGHRGYGYTF. The V call is TRBV29-1, the J call TRBJ1-2; no reliable D call. CDR1 SQVTM and CDR2 ANQGSEA come from the germline V gene. The CDR3 has 12 amino acids. Trimming pared 6 bases from V and 5 bases from J, leaving 13 bases between.

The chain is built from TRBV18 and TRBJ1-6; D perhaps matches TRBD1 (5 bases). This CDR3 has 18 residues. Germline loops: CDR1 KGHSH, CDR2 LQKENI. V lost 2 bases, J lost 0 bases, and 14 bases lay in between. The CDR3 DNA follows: TGTGCCAGCTCACCATCGGGGCTTCAGAGCTCCTATAATTCACCCCTCCACTTT. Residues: CASSPSGLQSSYNSPLHF. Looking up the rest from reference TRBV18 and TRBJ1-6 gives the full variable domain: NAGVMQNPRHLVRRRGQEARLRCSPMKGHSHVYWYRQLPEEGLKFMVYLQKENIIDESGMPKERFSAEFPKEGPSILRIQQVVRGDSAAYFCASSPSGLQSSYNSPLHFGNGTRLTVT.

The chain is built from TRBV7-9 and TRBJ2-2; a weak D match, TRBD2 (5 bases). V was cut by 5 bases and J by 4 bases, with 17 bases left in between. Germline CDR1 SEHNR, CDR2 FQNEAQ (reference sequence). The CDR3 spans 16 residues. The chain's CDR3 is CASSPIVGVGTGELFF. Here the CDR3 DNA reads TGTGCCAGCAGCCCTATCGTCGGGGTGGGCACCGGGGAGCTGTTTTTT.

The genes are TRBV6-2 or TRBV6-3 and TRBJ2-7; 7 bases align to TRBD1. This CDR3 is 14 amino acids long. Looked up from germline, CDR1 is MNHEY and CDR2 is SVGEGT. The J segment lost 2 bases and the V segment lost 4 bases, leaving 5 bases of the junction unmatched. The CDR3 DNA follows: TGTGCCAGCAGTTCGGGACAGATAACCTACGAGCAGTACTTC. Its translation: CASSSGQITYEQYF.

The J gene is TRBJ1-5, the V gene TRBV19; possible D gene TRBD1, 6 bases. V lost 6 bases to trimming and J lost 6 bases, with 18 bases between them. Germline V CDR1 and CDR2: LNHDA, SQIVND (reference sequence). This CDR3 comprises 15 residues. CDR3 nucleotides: TGTGCCAGTAGGTGGGATTTGGGGGCCAGTCAGCCCCAGCATTTT. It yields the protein CASRWDLGASQPQHF.

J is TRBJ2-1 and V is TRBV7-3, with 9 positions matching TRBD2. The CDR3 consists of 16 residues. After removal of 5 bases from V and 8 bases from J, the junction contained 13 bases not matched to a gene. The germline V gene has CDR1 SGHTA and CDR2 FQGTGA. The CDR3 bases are TGTGCCAGCAGCCCCTCGCGCGGGGGGGCCCGGGATGAGCAGTTCTTC. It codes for CASSPSRGGARDEQFF.

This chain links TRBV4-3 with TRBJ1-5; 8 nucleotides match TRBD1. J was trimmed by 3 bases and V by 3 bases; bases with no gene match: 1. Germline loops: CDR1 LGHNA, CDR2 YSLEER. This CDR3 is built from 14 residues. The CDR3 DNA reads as TGCGCCAGCAGCCAGGACAGGGCCAATCAGCCCCAGCATTTT. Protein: CASSQDRANQPQHF.

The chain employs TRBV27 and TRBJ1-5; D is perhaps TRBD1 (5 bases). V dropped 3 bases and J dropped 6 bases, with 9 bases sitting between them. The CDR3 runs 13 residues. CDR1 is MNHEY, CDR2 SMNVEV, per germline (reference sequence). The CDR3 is CASSLTDSQPQHF. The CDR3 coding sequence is TGTGCCAGCAGTTTGACAGACAGTCAGCCCCAGCATTTT.